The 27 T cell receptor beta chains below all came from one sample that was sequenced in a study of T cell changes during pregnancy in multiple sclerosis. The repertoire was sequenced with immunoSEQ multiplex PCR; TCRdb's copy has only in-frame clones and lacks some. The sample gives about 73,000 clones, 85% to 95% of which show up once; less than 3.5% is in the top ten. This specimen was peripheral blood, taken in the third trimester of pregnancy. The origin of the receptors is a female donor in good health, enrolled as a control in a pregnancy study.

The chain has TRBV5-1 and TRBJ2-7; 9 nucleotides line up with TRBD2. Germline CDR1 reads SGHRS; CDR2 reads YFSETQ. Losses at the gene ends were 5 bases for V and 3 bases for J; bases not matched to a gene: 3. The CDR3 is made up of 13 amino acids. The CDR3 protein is CASRASGDYEQYF. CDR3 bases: TGCGCCAGCAGGGCTAGCGGGGACTACGAGCAGTACTTC.

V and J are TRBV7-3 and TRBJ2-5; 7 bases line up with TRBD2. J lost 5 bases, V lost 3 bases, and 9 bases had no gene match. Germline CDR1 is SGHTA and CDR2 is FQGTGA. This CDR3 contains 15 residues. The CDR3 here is CASSLGGGPQETQYF. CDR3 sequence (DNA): TGTGCCAGCAGCTTGGGGGGAGGGCCTCAGGAGACCCAGTACTTC.

DNA of the CDR3: TGTGCCAGTAACAAGGACAGGCCTGGAAACACCATATATTTT. It yields the protein CASNKDRPGNTIYF. The chain is built from TRBV19 and TRBJ1-3; TRBD1 agrees at 7 bases. CDR1 is LNHDA, CDR2 SQIVND, per germline (reference sequence). The J segment lost 2 bases and the V segment lost 7 bases, leaving 5 bases of the junction unmatched. The CDR3 has 14 residues.

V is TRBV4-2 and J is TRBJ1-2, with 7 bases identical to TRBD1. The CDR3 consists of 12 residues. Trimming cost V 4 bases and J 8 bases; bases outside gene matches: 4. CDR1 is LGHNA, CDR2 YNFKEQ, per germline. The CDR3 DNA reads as TGTGCCAGCAGCCGCACAGGGGTCGGCTACACCTTC. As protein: CASSRTGVGYTF.

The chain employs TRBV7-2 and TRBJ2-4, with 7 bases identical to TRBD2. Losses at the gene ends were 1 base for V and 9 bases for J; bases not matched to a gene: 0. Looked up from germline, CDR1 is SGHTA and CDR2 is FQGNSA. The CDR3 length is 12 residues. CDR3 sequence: CASSLGGGIQYF. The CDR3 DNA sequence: TGTGCCAGCAGCTTAGGGGGGGGCATTCAGTACTTC.

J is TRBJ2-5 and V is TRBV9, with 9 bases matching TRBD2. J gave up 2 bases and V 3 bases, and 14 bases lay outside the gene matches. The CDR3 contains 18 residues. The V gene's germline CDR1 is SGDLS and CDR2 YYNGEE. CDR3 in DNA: TGTGCCAGCAGCGCCTGGGGGCGAGCGGGAGGACATCAAGAGACCCAGTACTTC. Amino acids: CASSAWGRAGGHQETQYF.

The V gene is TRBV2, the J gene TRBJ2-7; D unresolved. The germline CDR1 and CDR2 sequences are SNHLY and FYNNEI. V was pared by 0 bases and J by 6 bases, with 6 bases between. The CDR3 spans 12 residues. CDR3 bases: TGTGCCAGCAGTGAAGCCCCCGTCGAGCAGTACTTC. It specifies CASSEAPVEQYF.

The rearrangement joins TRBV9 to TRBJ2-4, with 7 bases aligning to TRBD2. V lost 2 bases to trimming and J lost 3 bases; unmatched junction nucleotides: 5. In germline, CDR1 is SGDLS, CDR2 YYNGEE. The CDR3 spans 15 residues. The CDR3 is CASSVGGFGKNIQYF. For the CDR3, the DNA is TGTGCCAGCAGCGTGGGAGGGTTCGGCAAAAACATTCAGTACTTC.

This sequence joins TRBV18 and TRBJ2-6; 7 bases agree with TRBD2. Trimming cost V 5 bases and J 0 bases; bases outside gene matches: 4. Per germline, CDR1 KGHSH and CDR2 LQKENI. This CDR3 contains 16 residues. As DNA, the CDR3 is TGTGCCAGCTCAAAAAAGCGGGACTCTGGGGCCAACGTCCTGACTTTC. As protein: CASSKKRDSGANVLTF.

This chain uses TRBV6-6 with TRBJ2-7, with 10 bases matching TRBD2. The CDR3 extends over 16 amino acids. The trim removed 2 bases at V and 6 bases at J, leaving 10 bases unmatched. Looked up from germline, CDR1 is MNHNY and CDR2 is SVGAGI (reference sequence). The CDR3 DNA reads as TGTGCCAGCAGTTACGGGTGGGCTAGCGGGAGTGGCGAGCAGTACTTC. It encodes CASSYGWASGSGEQYF.

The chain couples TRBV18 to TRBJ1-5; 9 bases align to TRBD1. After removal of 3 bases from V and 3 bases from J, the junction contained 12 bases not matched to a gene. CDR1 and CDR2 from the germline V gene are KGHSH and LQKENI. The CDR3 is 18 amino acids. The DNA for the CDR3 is TGTGCCAGCTCACCGTCTCCGGGACAGGGACGAAACAATCAGCCCCAGCATTTT. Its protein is CASSPSPGQGRNNQPQHF.

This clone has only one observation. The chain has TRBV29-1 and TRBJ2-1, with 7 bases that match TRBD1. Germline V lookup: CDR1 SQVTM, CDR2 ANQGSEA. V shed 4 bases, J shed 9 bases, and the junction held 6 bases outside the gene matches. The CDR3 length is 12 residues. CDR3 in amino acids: CSVGQGRGEQFF. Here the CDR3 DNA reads TGCAGCGTTGGACAGGGCAGGGGTGAGCAGTTCTTC.

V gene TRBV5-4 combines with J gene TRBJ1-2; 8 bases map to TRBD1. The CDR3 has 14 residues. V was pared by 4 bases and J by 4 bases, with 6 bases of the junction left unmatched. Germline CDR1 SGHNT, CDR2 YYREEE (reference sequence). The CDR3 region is CASSPPGGGYGYTF. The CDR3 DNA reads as TGTGCCAGCAGCCCTCCAGGGGGCGGCTATGGCTACACCTTC.

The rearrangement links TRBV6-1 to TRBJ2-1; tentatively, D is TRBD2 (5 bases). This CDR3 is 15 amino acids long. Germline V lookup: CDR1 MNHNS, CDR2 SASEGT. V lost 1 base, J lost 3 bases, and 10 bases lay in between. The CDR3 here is CASSEVAGDYNEQFF. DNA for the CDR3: TGTGCCAGCAGTGAAGTGGCCGGGGACTACAATGAGCAGTTCTTC.

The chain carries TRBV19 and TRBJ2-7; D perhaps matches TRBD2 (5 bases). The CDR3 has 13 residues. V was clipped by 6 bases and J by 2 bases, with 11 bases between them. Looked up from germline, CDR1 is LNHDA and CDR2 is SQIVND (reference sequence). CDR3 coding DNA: TGTGCCAGTAGCCCAAGCGGTGCCTACGAGCAGTACTTC. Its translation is CASSPSGAYEQYF.

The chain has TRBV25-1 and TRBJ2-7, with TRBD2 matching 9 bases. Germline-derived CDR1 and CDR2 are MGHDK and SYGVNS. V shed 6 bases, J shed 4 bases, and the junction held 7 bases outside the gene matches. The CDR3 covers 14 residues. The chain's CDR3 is CASSSGRPRYEQYF. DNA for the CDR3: TGTGCCAGCAGCAGCGGGAGGCCACGGTACGAGCAGTACTTC.

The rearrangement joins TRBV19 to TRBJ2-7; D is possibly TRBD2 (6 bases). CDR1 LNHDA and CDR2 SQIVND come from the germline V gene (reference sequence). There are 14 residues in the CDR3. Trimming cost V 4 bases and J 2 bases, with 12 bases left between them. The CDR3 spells CASSSGTSTYEQYF. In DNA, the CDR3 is TGTGCCAGTAGTAGCGGGACTTCGACCTACGAGCAGTACTTC.

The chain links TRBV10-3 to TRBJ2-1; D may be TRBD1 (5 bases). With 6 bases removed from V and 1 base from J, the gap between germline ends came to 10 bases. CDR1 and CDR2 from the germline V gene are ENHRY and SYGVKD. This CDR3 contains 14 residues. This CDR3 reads CAIRGDSSYNEQFF. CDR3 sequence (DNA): TGTGCCATCAGGGGCGACAGTTCCTACAATGAGCAGTTCTTC.

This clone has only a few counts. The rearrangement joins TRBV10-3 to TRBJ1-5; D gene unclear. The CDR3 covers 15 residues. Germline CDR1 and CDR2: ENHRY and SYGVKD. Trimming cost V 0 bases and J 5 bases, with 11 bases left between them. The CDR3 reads CAISESIGEYQPQHF. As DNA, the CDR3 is TGTGCCATCAGTGAGTCGATCGGGGAATATCAGCCCCAGCATTTT.

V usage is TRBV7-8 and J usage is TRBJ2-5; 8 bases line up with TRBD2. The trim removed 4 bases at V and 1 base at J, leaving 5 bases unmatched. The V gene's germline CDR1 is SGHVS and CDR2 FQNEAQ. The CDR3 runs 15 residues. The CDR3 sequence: CASSYGRALQETQYF. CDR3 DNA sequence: TGTGCCAGCAGCTACGGGAGGGCCCTCCAAGAGACCCAGTACTTC.

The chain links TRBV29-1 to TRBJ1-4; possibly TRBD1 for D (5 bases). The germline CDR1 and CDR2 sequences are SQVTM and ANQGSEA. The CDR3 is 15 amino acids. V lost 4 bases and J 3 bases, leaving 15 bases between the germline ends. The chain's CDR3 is CSVGIRTGANEKLFF. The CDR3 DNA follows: TGCAGCGTTGGTATCCGGACGGGGGCTAATGAAAAACTGTTTTTT.

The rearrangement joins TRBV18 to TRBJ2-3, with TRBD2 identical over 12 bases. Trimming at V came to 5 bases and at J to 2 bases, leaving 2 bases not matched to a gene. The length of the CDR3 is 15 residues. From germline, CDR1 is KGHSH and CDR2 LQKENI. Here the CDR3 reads CASSGTSGYTDTQYF. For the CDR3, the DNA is TGTGCCAGCTCAGGGACTAGCGGGTACACAGATACGCAGTATTTT.

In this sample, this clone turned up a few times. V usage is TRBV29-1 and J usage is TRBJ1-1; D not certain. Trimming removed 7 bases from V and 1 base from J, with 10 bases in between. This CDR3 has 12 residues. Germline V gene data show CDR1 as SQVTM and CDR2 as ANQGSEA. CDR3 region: CSASRGNTEAFF. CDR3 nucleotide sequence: TGCAGCGCCTCCAGAGGGAACACTGAAGCTTTCTTT. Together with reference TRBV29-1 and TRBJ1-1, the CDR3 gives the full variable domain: SAVISQKPSRDICQRGTSLTIQCQVDSQVTMMFWYRQQPGQSLTLIATANQGSEATYESGFVIDKFPISRPNLTFSTLTVSNMSPEDSSIYLCSASRGNTEAFFGQGTRLTVV.

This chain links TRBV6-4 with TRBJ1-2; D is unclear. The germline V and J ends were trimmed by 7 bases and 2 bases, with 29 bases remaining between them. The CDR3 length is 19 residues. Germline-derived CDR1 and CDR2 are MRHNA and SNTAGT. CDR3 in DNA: TGTGCCAGCATCGTTGCACTAAGGGTGTGGGAGGAACGAAACTATGGCTACACCTTC. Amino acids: CASIVALRVWEERNYGYTF.

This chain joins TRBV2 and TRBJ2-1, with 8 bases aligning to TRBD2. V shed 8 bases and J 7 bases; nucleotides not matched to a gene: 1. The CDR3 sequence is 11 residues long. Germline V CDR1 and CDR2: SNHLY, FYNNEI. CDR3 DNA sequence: TGTGCCAGCTCGGGGGGGAATGAGCAGTTCTTC. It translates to CASSGGNEQFF.

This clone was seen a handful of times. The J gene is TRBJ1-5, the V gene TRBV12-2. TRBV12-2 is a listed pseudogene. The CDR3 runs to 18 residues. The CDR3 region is CASRLSTGGDAGNQPQHF. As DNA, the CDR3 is TGTGCAAGTCGCTTATCGACTGGGGGGGACGCCGGGAATCAGCCCCAGCATTTT.

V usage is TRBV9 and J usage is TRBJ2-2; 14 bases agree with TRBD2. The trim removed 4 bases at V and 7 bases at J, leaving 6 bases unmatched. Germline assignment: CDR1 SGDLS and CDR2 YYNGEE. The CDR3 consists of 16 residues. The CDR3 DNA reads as TGTGCCAGCAGCTCACGACTAGCGGGAGGGGTCGGGGAGCTGTTTTTT. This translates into CASSSRLAGGVGELFF.